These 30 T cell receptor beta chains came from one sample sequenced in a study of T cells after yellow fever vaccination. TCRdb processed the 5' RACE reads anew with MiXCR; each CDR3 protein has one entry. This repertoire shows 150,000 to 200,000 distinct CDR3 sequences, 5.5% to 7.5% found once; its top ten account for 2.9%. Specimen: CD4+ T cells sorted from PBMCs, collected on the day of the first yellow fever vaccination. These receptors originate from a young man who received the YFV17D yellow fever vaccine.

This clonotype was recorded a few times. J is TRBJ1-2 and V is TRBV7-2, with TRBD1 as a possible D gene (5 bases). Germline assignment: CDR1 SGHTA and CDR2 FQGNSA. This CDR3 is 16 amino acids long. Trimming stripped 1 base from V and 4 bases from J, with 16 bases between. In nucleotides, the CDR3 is TGTGCCAGCAGCTTAGGGGGCCGCTCCCTCTCCTATGGCTACACCTTC. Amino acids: CASSLGGRSLSYGYTF.

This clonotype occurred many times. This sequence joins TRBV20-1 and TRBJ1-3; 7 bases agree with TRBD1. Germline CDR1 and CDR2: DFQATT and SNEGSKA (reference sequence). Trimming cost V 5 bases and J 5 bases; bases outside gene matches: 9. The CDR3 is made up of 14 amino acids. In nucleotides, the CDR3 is TGCAGTGCTTGGGACAGTAAGGATAGAAACACCATATATTTT. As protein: CSAWDSKDRNTIYF.

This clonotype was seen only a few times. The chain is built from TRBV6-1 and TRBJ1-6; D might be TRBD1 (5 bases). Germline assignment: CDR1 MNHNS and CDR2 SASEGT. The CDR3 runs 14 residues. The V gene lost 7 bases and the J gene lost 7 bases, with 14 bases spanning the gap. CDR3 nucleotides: TGTGCCAGCACCGGGGGGATCCTGAATTCACCCCTCCACTTT. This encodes CASTGGILNSPLHF.

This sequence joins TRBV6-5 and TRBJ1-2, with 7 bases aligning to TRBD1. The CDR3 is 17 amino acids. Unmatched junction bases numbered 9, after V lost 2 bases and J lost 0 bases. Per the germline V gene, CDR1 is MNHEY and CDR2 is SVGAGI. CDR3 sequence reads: CASSYQGDLGSNYGYTF. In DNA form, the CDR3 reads TGTGCCAGCAGTTACCAGGGGGATCTCGGCTCTAACTATGGCTACACCTTC.

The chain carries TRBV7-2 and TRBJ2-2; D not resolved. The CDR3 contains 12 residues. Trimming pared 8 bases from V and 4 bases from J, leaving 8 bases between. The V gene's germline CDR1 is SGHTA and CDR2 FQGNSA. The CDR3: CASGPSTGELFF. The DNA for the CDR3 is TGTGCCAGCGGCCCCTCCACCGGGGAGCTGTTTTTT.

This CDR3 reads CASSEIRGLEFF. The CDR3 bases are TGTGCCAGCAGTGAGATAAGGGGTCTGGAGTTCTTC. The chain employs TRBV2 and TRBJ2-1, with D tentatively TRBD1 (5 bases). The CDR3 loop spans 12 amino acids. The V and J ends lost 3 bases and 14 bases respectively, with 14 bases between them. Germline V gives CDR1 SNHLY, CDR2 FYNNEI.

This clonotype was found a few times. DNA of the CDR3: TGCGCCAGCAGACAGGGGCCCGAAGGGCCCCAGCATTTT. It specifies CASRQGPEGPQHF. This chain links TRBV10-2 with TRBJ1-5; 7 nucleotides agree with TRBD1. Germline CDR1 reads WSHSY; CDR2 reads SAAADI. The CDR3 runs to 13 residues. V dropped 6 bases and J dropped 9; count of bases not matched to a gene: 8.

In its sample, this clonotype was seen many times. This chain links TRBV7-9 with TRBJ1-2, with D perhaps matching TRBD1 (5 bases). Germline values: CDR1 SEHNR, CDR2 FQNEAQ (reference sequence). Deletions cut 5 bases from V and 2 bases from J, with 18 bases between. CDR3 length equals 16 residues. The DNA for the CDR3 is TGTGCCAGCAGCCCCATGGGGCAGGCGGGAAACTATGGCTACACCTTC. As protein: CASSPMGQAGNYGYTF.

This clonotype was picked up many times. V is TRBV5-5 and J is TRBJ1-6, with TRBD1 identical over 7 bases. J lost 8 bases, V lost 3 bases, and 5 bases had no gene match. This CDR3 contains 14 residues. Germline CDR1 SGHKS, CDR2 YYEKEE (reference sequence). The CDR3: CASSSDRWDSPLHF. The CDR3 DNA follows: TGTGCCAGCAGCTCGGACAGGTGGGATTCACCCCTCCACTTT.

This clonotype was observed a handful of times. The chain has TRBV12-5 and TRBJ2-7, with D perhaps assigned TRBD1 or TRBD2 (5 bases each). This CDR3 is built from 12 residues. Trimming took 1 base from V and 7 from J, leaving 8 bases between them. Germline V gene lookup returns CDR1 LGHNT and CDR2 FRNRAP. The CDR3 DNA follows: TGTGCTAGTGGTTTGGATTGGGGGGAGCAGTACTTC. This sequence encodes CASGLDWGEQYF.

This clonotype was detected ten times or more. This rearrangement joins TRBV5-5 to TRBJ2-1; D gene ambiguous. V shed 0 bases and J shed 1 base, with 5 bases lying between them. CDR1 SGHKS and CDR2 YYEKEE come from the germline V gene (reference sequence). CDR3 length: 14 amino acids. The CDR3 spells CASSLDGSYNEQFF. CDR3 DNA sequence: TGTGCCAGCAGCTTGGACGGTTCCTACAATGAGCAGTTCTTC.

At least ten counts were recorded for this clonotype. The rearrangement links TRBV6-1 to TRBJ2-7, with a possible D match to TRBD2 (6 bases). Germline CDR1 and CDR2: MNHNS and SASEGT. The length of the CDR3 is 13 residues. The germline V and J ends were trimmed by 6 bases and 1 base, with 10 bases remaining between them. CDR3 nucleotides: TGTGCCAGCAGCGGGACTCAATCCTACGAGCAGTACTTC. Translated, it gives CASSGTQSYEQYF.

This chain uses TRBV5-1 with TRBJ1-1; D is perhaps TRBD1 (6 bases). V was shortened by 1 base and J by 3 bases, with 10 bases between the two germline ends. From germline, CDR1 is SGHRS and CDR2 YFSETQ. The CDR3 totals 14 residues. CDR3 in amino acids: CASSLTGMDTEAFF. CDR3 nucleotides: TGCGCCAGCAGCTTGACAGGGATGGACACTGAAGCTTTCTTT.

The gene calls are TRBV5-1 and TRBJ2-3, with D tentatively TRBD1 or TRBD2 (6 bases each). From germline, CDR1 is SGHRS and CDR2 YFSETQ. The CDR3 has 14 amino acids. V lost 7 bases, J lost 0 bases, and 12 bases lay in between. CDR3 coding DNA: TGCGCCAGCGACGGGGGCCCCAGCACAGATACGCAGTATTTT. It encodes CASDGGPSTDTQYF.

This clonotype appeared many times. This CDR3 is CATSLSPGTGYSEKLFF. CDR3 nucleotide sequence: TGTGCCACCAGCCTAAGCCCAGGGACTGGGTACAGCGAAAAACTGTTTTTT. The chain uses TRBV15 and TRBJ1-4; D is possibly TRBD1 (5 bases). The CDR3 loop spans 17 amino acids. CDR1 and CDR2 (germline): LNHNV, YYDKDF (reference sequence). V gave up 5 bases and J gave up 8 bases, with 24 bases separating them.

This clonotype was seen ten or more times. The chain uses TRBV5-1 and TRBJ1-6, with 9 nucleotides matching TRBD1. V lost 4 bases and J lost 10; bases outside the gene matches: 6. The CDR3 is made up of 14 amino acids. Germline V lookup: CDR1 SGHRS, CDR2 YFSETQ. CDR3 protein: CASSDGTGRSPLHF. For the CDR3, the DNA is TGCGCCAGCAGCGACGGGACAGGGAGATCACCCCTCCACTTT.

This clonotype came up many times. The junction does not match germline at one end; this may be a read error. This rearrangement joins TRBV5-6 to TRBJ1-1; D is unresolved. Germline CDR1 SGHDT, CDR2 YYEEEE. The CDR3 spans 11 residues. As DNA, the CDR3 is TGCGCCAGCAGCTTTAACACTGAAGCTTTCTTT. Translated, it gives CASSFNTEAFF.

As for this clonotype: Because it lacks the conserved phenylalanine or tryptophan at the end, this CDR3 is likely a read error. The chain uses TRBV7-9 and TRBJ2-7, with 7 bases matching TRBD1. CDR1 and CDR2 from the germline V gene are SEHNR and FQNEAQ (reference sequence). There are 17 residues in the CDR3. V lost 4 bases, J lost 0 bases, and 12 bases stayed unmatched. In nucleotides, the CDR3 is TGTGCCAGCAGCTCCGCAAAAGGGACAGAGCCCTCCTACGAGCAGTACTCC. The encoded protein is CASSSAKGTEPSYEQYS.

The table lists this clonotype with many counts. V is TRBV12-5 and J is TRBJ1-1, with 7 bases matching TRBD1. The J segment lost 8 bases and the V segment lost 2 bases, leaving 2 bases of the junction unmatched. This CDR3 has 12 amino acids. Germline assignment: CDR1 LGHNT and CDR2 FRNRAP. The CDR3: CASGLPQGEAFF. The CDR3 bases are TGTGCTAGTGGTTTGCCACAGGGGGAAGCTTTCTTT.

Here the CDR3 reads CSAGTGRGIQYF. CDR3 DNA sequence: TGCAGTGCTGGGACCGGGCGGGGCATTCAGTACTTC. This chain joins TRBV20-1 and TRBJ2-4, with D possibly matching TRBD2 (6 bases). CDR1 is DFQATT, CDR2 SNEGSKA, per germline (reference sequence). V lost 5 bases, J lost 9 bases, and 14 bases lay in between. CDR3 size: 12 residues.

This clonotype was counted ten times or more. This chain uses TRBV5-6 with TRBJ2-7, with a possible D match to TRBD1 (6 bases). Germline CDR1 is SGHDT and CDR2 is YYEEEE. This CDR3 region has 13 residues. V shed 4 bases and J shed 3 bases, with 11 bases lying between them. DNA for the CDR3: TGTGCCAGCAGCCTCCGGGACAACTACGAGCAGTACTTC. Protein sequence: CASSLRDNYEQYF.

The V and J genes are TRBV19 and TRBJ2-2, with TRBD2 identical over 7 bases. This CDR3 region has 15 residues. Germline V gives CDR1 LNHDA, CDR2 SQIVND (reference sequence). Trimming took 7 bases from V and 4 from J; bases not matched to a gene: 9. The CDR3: CASTQSGAPTGELFF. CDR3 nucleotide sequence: TGTGCCAGTACCCAAAGCGGGGCCCCCACCGGGGAGCTGTTTTTT. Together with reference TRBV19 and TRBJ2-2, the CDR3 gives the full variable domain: DGGITQSPKYLFRKEGQNVTLSCEQNLNHDAMYWYRQDPGQGLRLIYYSQIVNDFQKGDIAEGYSVSREKKESFPLTVTSAQKNPTAFYLCASTQSGAPTGELFFGEGSRLTVL.

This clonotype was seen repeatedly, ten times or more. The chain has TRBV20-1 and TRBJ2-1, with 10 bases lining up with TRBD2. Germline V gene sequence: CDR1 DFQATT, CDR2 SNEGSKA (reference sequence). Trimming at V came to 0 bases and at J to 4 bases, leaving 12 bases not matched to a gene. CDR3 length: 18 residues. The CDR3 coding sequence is TGCAGTGCTAGAGATGTCGGGCGGCTAGCGGGGGTTTACAATGAGCAGTTCTTC. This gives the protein CSARDVGRLAGVYNEQFF.

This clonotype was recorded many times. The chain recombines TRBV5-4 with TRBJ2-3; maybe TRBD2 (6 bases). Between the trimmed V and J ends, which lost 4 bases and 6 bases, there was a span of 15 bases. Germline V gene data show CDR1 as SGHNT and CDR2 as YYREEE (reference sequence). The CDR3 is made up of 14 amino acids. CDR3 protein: CASSHGRPEDTQYF. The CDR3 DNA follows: TGTGCCAGCAGCCATGGGAGGCCCGAGGATACGCAGTATTTT.

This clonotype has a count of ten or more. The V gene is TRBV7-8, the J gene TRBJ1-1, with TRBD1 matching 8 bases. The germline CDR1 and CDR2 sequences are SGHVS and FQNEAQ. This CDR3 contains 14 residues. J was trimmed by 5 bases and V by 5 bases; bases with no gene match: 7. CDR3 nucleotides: TGTGCCAGCAGCACGCAGGGGGCCGGGACTGAAGCTTTCTTT. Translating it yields CASSTQGAGTEAFF.

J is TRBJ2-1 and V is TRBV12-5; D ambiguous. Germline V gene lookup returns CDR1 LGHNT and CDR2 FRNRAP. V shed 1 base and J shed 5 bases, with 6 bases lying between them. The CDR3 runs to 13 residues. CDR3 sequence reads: CASGLGLNNEQFF. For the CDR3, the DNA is TGTGCTAGTGGTTTGGGACTGAACAATGAGCAGTTCTTC.

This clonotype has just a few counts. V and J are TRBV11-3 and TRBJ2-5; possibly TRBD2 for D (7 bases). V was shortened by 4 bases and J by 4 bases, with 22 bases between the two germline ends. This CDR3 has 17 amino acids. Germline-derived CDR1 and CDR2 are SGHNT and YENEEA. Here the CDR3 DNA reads TGTGCCAGCAGCTACAGTACGGGACACGGGGGGCGAGAGACCCAGTACTTC. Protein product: CASSYSTGHGGRETQYF.

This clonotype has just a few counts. Here the CDR3 reads CSARGLAGINEQFF. The CDR3 coding sequence is TGCAGTGCTAGAGGACTAGCGGGCATTAATGAGCAGTTCTTC. The chain is built from TRBV20-1 and TRBJ2-1; 10 nucleotides agree with TRBD2. V gave up 1 base and J gave up 7 bases; unmatched junction bases: 4. Germline CDR1 reads DFQATT; CDR2 reads SNEGSKA (reference sequence). The CDR3 sequence is 14 residues long.

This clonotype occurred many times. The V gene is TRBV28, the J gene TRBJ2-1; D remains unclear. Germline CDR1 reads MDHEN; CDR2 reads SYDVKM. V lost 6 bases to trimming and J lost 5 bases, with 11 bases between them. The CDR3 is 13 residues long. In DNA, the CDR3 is TGTGCCAGCAGCCACCTACAGCACAATGAGCAGTTCTTC. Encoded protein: CASSHLQHNEQFF.

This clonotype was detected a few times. The CDR3 DNA reads as TGCAGTGCTAGTTTAGGGGGCGCTGGCTATGGCTACACCTTC. Amino acids: CSASLGGAGYGYTF. This chain joins TRBV20-1 and TRBJ1-2; 7 positions match TRBD1. The trim removed 3 bases at V and 4 bases at J, leaving 8 bases unmatched. This CDR3 has 14 residues. CDR1 DFQATT and CDR2 SNEGSKA come from the germline V gene (reference sequence).